This entry concerns a single T cell receptor beta chain. The germline gene is not matched at one end of the junction; a read error may be the cause. These data are taken from a study of tumor and adjacent non-tumor tissue in lung cancer. The template was RNA from unsorted bulk tissue. Distant lung tissue was collected more than 3 cm away from the tumor edge. The CDR3 has 16 amino acids. The germline V gene encodes CDR1 SGHTA and CDR2 FQGTGA. Three rounds of nested PCR, following a modified ARM-PCR protocol, produced the TCRbeta library. TCRdb processed the multiplex PCR reads anew with MiXCR; each CDR3 protein has one entry. The repertoire holds fewer than 75,000 distinct CDR3 sequences, with around 80% as singletons.

The V call is TRBV7-3, the J call TRBJ2-3, with 7 bases aligning to TRBD2. The sequenced material came from distant non-tumor lung tissue. The TCR originated in a man in his sixties with non-small cell lung cancer. Here the CDR3 reads CSSSLRAGAFPDTQYF. CDR3 DNA sequence: TGTTCCAGCAGCTTACGGGCGGGAGCCTTCCCAGATACGCAGTATTTT.